This T cell receptor (beta chain) was recovered during a study of T cells in Graves' hyperthyroidism and ophthalmopathy. Study-level background: Peripheral blood sampling occurred at initial diagnosis, before any treatment. Study results and limitations: Separation of ophthalmopathy from stable hyperthyroidism was achieved by a 13 V-J model.

This clonotype was detected ten times or more. Its specificity is unknown. In germline, CDR1 is DFQATT, CDR2 SNEGSKA (reference sequence). Trimming pared 7 bases from V and 4 bases from J, leaving 10 bases between. The CDR3 covers 11 residues. Using RNA transcripts as the source, TCR beta CDR3 regions were amplified. RT-PCR in the first round (using the HTBI primer set) targeted the TCR CDR3. Each CDR3 protein gets one entry after TCRdb re-called the multiplex PCR reads with MiXCR. Of over 700,000 distinct CDR3 sequences in the sample, around 40% were seen once. The specimen sequenced was blood. This clonotype originated in a middle-aged woman with Graves' hyperthyroidism. The chain links TRBV20-1 to TRBJ2-5, with a possible D match to TRBD2 (5 bases). Here the CDR3 reads CSGRAGETQYF. DNA for the CDR3: TGCAGTGGAAGGGCGGGAGAGACCCAGTACTTC.